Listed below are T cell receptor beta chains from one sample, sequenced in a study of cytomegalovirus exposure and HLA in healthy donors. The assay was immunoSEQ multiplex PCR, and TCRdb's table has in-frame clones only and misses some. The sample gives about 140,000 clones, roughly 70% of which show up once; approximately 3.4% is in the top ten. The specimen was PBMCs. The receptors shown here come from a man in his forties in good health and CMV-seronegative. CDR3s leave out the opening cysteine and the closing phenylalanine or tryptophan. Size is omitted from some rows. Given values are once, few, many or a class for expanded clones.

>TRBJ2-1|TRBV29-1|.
SVEGRGGPYNEQF
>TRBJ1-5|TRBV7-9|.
ASSQDSGGPQH
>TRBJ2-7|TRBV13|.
ASSPRWGENEQY
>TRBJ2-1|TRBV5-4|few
ASSWGLAGDEQF
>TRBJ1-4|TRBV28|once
ASNPSGGAFGKLF
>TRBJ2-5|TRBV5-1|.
ASSYGTGEIETQY
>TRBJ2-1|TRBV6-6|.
ASSYNRGQVEQF
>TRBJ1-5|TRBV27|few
ASSLLSDSNQPQH
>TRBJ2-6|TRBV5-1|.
ASSLVLAGSSGANVLT
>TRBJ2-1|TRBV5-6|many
ASTGLAIYNEQF
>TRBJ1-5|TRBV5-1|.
ASSQGQGGQPQH